This T cell receptor (beta chain) comes out of a study of blood T cell repertoires in COVID-19. This CDR3 comprises 16 residues. CDR1 is MDHEN, CDR2 SYDVKM, per germline. The J segment lost 0 bases and the V segment lost 6 bases, leaving 4 bases of the junction unmatched. Assay: immunoSEQ multiplex PCR; the TCRdb copy retains only in-frame clones and omits some. The table lists 100,000 to 150,000 clones, 80% to 85% of them singletons. The origin of this receptor is a woman between 45 and 65 years old with acute or convalescent COVID-19. Sequencing was done on a sample of peripheral blood. The chain uses TRBV28 and TRBJ1-5; TRBD1 matches at 11 bases. Here the CDR3 reads CASRRGQGASNQPQHF. The CDR3 nucleotides are TGTGCCAGCAGACGCGGACAGGGGGCTAGCAATCAGCCCCAGCATTTT.